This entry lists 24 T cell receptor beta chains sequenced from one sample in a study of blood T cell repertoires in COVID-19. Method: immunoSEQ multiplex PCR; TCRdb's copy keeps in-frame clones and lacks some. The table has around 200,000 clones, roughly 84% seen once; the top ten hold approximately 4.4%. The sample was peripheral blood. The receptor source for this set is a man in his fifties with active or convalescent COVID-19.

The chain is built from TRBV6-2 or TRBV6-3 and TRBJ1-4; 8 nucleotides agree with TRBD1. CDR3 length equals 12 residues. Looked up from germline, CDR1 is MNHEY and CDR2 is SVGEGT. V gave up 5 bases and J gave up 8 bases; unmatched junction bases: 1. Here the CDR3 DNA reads TGTGCCAGCAGTAGGACAGGGGAAAAACTGTTTTTT. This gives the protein CASSRTGEKLFF.

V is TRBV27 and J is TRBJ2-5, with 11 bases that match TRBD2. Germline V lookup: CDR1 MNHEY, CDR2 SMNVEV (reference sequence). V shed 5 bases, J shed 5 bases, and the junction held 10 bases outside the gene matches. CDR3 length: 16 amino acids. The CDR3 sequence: CASSILSGGARETQYF. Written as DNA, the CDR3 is TGTGCCAGCAGTATCCTTAGCGGGGGGGCCAGGGAGACCCAGTACTTC.

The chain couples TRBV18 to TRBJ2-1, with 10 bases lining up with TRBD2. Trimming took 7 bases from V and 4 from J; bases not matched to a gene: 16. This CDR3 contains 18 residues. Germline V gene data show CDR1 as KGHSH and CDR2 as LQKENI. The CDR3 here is CASCTTPPSGGVYNEQFF. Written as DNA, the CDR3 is TGTGCCAGCTGCACGACCCCCCCTAGCGGGGGTGTTTACAATGAGCAGTTCTTC.

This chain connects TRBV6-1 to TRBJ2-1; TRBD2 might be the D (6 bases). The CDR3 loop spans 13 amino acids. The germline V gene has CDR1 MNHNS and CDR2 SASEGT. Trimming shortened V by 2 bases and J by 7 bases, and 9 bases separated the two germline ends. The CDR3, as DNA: TGTGCCAGCAGTGAATTACGGGGGAATGAGCAGTTCTTC. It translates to CASSELRGNEQFF.

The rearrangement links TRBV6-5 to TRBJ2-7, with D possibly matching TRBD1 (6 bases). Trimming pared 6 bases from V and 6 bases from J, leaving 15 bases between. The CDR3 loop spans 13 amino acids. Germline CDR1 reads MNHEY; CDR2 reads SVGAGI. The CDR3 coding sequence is TGTGCCAGCAGACCGACAGGCGTAGGCGAGCAGTACTTC. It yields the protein CASRPTGVGEQYF.

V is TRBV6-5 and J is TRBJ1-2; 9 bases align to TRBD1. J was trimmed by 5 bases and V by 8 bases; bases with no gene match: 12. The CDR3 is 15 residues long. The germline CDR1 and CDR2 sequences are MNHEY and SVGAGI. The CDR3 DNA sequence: TGTGCCAGCCAAAGCATCGGGACAGGGCTGTATGGCTACACCTTC. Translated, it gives CASQSIGTGLYGYTF.

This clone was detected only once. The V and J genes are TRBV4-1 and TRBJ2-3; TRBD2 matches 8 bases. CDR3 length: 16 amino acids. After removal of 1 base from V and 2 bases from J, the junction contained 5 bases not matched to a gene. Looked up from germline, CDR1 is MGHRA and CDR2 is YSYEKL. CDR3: CASSQVRGVYTDTQYF. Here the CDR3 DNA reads TGCGCCAGCAGCCAAGTGCGGGGGGTTTACACAGATACGCAGTATTTT.

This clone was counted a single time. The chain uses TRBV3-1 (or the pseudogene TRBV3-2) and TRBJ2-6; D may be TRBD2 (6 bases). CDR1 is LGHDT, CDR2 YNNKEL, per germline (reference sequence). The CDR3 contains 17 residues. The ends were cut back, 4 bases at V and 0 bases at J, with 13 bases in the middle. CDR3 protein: CASSPRDCRSGANVLTF. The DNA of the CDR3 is TGTGCCAGCAGCCCCCGGGACTGCCGCTCTGGGGCCAACGTCCTGACTTTC.

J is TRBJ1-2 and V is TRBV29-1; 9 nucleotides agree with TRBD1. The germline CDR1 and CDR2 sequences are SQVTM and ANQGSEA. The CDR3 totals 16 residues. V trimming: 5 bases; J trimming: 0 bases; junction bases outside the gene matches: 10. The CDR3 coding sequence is TGCAGCGTTCTGGCGGGGACAGGGTTAACTAACTATGGCTACACCTTC. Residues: CSVLAGTGLTNYGYTF.

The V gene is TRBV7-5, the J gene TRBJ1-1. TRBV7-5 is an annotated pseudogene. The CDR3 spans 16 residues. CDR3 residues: CVRSFGRREMNTEAFF. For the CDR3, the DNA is TGTGTCAGAAGCTTCGGACGGAGGGAGATGAACACTGAAGCTTTCTTT.

CDR3 sequence: CASSSLVSGNTIYF. Written as DNA, the CDR3 is TGTGCCAGCAGCTCACTTGTCTCTGGAAACACCATATATTTT. The J gene is TRBJ1-3, the V gene TRBV5-6; D gene ambiguous. CDR3 length: 14 amino acids. Germline V gives CDR1 SGHDT, CDR2 YYEEEE. Trimming stripped 3 bases from V and 0 bases from J, with 7 bases between.

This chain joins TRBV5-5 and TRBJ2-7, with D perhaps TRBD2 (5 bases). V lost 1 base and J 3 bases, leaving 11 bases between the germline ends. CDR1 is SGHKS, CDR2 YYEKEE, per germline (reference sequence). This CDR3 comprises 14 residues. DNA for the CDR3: TGTGCCAGCAGCTTGCGAGGGTCCCTCTACGAGCAGTACTTC. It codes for CASSLRGSLYEQYF.

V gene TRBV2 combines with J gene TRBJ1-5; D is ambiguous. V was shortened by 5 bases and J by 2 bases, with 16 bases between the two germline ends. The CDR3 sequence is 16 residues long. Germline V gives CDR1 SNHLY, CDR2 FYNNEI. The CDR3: CASSHRTGWGNQPQHF. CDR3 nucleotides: TGTGCCAGCAGTCACCGCACCGGGTGGGGCAATCAGCCCCAGCATTTT.

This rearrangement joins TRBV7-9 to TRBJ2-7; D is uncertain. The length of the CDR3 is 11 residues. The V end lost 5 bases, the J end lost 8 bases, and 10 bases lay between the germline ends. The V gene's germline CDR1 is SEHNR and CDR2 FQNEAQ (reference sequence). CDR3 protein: CASSPEVKQYF. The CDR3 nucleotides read TGTGCCAGCAGCCCCGAGGTCAAGCAGTACTTC.

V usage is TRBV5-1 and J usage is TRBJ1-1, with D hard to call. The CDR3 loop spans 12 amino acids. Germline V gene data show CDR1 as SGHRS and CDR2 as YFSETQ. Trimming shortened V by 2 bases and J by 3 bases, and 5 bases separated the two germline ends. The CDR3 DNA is TGCGCCAGCAGCTTCTCGGACACTGAAGCTTTCTTT. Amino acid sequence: CASSFSDTEAFF. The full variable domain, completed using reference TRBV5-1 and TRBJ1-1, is KAGVTQTPRYLIKTRGQQVTLSCSPISGHRSVSWYQQTPGQGLQFLFEYFSETQRNKGNFPGRFSGRQFSNSRSEMNVSTLELGDSALYLCASSFSDTEAFFGQGTRLTVV.

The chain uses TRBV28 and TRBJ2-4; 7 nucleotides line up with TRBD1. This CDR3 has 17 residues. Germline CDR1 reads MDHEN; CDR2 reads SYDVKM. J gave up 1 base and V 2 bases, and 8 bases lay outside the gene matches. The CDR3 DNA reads TGTGCCAGCAGTTTACCTAATGACAGGGCGGCCAAAAACATTCAGTACTTC. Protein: CASSLPNDRAAKNIQYF.

CDR3 coding DNA: TGTGCCAGCGGAGGACTAGTCGACACCGGGGAGCTGTTTTTT. Translated: CASGGLVDTGELFF. V gene TRBV27 combines with J gene TRBJ2-2, with 7 nucleotides matching TRBD2. This CDR3 has 14 amino acids. Trimming removed 8 bases from V and 3 bases from J; junction bases left unmatched: 6. Germline assignment: CDR1 MNHEY and CDR2 SMNVEV (reference sequence).

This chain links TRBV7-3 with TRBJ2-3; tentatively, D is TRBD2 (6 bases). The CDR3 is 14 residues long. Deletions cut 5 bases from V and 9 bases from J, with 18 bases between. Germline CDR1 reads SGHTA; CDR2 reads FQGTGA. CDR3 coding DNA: TGTGCCAGCAGCCCCGGAGGGAGCGGGTCCACGCAGTATTTT. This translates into CASSPGGSGSTQYF.

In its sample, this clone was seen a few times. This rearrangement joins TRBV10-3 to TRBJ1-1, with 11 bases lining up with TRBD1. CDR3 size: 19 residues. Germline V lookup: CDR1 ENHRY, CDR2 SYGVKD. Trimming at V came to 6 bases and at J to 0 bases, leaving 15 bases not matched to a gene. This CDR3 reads CAIRRVRGQGESMNTEAFF. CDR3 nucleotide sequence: TGTGCCATCAGGCGAGTGAGGGGACAGGGGGAATCCATGAACACTGAAGCTTTCTTT.

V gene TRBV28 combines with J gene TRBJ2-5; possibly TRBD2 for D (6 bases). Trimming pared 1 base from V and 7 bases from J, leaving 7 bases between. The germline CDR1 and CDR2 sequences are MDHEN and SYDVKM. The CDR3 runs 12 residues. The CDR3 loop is CASSLLGGTQYF. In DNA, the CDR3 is TGTGCCAGCAGTTTATTGGGGGGGACCCAGTACTTC. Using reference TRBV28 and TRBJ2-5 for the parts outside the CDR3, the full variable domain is DVKVTQSSRYLVKRTGEKVFLECVQDMDHENMFWYRQDPGLGLRLIYFSYDVKMKEKGDIPEGYSVSREKKERFSLILESASTNQTSMYLCASSLLGGTQYFGPGTRLLVL.

In DNA, the CDR3 is TGTGCCAGTAGTATACGACCCACTAGAAACACTGAAGCTTTCTTT. Protein sequence: CASSIRPTRNTEAFF. The gene calls are TRBV19 and TRBJ1-1; D gene ambiguous. From germline, CDR1 is LNHDA and CDR2 SQIVND (reference sequence). V was trimmed by 2 bases and J by 2 bases, leaving 12 bases between them. CDR3 length equals 15 residues.

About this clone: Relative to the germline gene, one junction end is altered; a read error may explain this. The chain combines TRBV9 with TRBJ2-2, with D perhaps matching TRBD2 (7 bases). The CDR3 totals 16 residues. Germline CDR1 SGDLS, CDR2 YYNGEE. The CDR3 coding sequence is TGTGCCAGCAGCGTAGGAAGCGGGGACAACACCGAGGAGCTGTTTTTT. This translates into CASSVGSGDNTEELFF.

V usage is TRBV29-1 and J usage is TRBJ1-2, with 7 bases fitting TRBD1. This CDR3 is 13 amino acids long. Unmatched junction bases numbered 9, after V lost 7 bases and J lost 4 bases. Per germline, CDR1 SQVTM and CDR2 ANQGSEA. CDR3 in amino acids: CSAKTGFFYGYTF. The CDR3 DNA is TGCAGCGCCAAGACAGGGTTCTTCTATGGCTACACCTTC.

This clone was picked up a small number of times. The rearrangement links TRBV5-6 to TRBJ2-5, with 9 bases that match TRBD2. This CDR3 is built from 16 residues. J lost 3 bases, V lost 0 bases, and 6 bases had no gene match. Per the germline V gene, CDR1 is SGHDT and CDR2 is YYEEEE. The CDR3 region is CASSLAGLAGKETQYF. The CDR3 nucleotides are TGTGCCAGCAGCTTGGCCGGGCTAGCGGGAAAAGAGACCCAGTACTTC.